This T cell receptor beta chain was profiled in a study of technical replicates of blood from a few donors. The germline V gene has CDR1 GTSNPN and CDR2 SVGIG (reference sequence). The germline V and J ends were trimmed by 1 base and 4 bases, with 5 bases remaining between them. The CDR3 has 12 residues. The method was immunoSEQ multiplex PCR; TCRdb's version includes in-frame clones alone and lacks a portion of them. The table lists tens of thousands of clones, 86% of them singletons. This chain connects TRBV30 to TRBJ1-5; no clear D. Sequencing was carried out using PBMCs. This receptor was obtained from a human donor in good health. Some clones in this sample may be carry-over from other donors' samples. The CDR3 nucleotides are TGTGCCTGGAGTGGGCGGAATCAGCCCCAGCATTTT. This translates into CAWSGRNQPQHF.